The following is a T cell receptor beta chain sequence with its context. What it binds is not known. The data were produced by immunoSEQ multiplex PCR, yet TCRdb's version contains in-frame clones alone and is incomplete. Of 85,000 to 100,000 clones listed, more than 80% are singletons. The sample comes from a study of OX40 agonist ivuxolimab in advanced cancers. Overall study results and limits: Clonal expansion was seen in CD4+ and CD8+ blood T cells by week 6 at 0.1 to 3.0 mg/kg.

The material sequenced was CD4+ or CD8+ T cells sorted from blood, taken in a trial of the OX40 agonist ivuxolimab. The receptor comes from an adult with an advanced solid tumor such as melanoma, head and neck, liver or kidney cancer.

The CDR3 is CASSSGTTNYGYTF. CDR3 in DNA: TGTGCCAGCAGCTCCGGTACCACTAACTATGGCTACACCTTC. The chain recombines TRBV7-2 with TRBJ1-2; no clear D gene. This CDR3 has 14 amino acids. V was cut by 4 bases and J by 0 bases, with 9 bases left in between. Germline values: CDR1 SGHTA, CDR2 FQGNSA. The full variable domain, with the rest looked up from reference TRBV7-2 and TRBJ1-2, is GAGVSQSPSNKVTEKGKDVELRCDPISGHTALYWYRQSLGQGLEFLIYFQGNSAPDKSGLPSDRFSAERTGGSVSTLTIQRTQQEDSAVYLCASSSGTTNYGYTFGSGTRLTVV.